This T cell receptor beta chain was captured in a study of beta chain features in type 1 diabetes. General study results and limits: Within patients, naive, central memory and Treg TCRB repertoires seemed more similar than within healthy donors.

Expressed TCRB transcripts were sequenced because the entire RNA isolate underwent reverse transcription. The assay was immunoSEQ multiplex PCR, and TCRdb's table has in-frame clones only and misses some. In the table there are about 400,000 clones, about 12% of which are singletons. V lost 6 bases and J lost 6; bases outside the gene matches: 9. Germline V gene sequence: CDR1 MNHEY, CDR2 SMNVEV (reference sequence). The length of the CDR3 is 14 residues. Details on this clone: No antigen is known for it.

Material: naive CD4+ T cells from blood. The chain is built from TRBV27 and TRBJ2-7; 9 nucleotides line up with TRBD2. The sequence was obtained from a man aged 18 to 35 in good health. In nucleotides, the CDR3 is TGTGCCAGCAGACGCGGGGGGGGGTCCGGCGAGCAGTACTTC. Protein: CASRRGGGSGEQYF.